Following are 4 T cell receptor delta chains from one sample sequenced in a study of delta chains in infants with herpesvirus infections. PBMC RNA was reverse transcribed using gamma-chain- and delta-chain-specific primers. TCRdb applied CATT to the RT-PCR reads for clone calling. The table shows several hundred delta-chain clones, with approximately 34% occurring only once. The specimen was peripheral blood, collected at time point 2 of longitudinal follow-up. All receptors derive from a human donor who was a Ugandan infant, either HIV-exposed or HIV-unexposed (not recorded which).

This clone is categorized as medium-sized (0.01 to 0.1%). This chain links TRDV2 with TRDJ3; 7 positions agree with TRDD3. The germline CDR1 and CDR2 sequences are GEAIGNYY and EKD. This CDR3 contains 20 residues. J gave up 1 base and V 0 bases, and 11 bases lay outside the gene matches. The DNA for the CDR3 is TGTGCCTGTGACACCCCGGGGGATCGAGTTCCATCCTGGGACACCCGACAGATGTTTTTC. Protein product: CACDTPGDRVPSWDTRQMFF.

By sample share, this clone is large. The chain joins TRDV1 to TRDJ1, with D possibly TRDD3 on 6 matching bases. With 10 bases removed from V and 0 bases from J, the gap between germline ends came to 24 bases. The CDR3 contains 17 residues. CDR1 is TSWWSYY and CDR2 is QGS in the germline V gene. This CDR3 reads CAPRDGCTGPYTDKLIF. The CDR3 bases are TGTGCTCCTCGGGACGGTTGTACTGGGCCATACACCGATAAACTCATCTTT.

Regarding this clone: A clone one base away is much larger, so this may be a read error. This CDR3 is also generated by other DNA sequences in the sample. The chain links TRDV2 to TRDJ1; 8 bases agree with TRDD3. CDR1 and CDR2 (germline): GEAIGNYY, EKD. The CDR3 has 21 amino acids. This CDR3 is CACDAFAGGKTRPLNTDKLIF. CDR3 nucleotides: TGTGCCTGTGACGCGTTCGCTGGGGGAAAAACTAGACCCCTAAACACCGATAAACTTATCTTT.

Details on this clone: A far larger clone is a single base away, which makes a read error likely. This CDR3 is also generated by other DNA sequences in the sample. The chain couples TRDV1 to TRDJ1; 9 nucleotides agree with TRDD2. V trimming: 0 bases; J trimming: 0 bases; junction bases outside the gene matches: 32. The CDR3 is 26 amino acids. The germline CDR1 and CDR2 sequences are TSWWSYY and QGS. The CDR3 nucleotides read TGTGCTCTTGGGGAACTTTGGCCTTCCTACGGTGGTGGGGTGGGGCAGGAGCTTCAGTACACCGATAAACTCATCTTT. This encodes CALGELWPSYGGGVGQELQYTDKLIF.